This T cell receptor beta chain was captured by sequencing in a study of T cell repertoires in cytomegalovirus infection. Trimming cost V 1 base and J 5 bases, with 23 bases left between them. Germline V lookup: CDR1 SGHTA, CDR2 FQGTGA. This CDR3 region has 18 residues. On this clonotype: Its antigen is still unknown.

TCRdb re-called the reads through MiXCR, storing one row per CDR3 protein. The table records fewer than 850,000 distinct CDR3 sequences, roughly 28% of them present only once. The receptor was derived from a human donor in good health (CMV status not recorded). Some clones in this sample may be carry-over from other donors' samples. The J gene is TRBJ1-1, the V gene TRBV7-3; D perhaps matches TRBD1 (5 bases). Here the sequenced sample was cultured CD8+ T cells from PBMCs, taken from culture after CMV antigen stimulation. The CDR3 DNA follows: TGTGCCAGCAGCTTAATAAGCTTCAGTCGGGACGGTGGGACTGAAGCTTTCTTT. Translating it yields CASSLISFSRDGGTEAFF.